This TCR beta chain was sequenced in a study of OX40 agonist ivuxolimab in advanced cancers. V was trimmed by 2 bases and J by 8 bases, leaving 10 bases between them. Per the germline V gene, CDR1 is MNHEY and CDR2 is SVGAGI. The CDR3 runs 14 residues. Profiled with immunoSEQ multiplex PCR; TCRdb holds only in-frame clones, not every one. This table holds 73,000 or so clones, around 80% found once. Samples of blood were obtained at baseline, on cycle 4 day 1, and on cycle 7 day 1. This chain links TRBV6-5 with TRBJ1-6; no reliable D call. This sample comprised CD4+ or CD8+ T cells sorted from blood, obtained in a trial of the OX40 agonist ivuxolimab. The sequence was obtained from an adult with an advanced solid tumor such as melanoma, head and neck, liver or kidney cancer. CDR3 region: CASSYRRSDSPLHF. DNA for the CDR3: TGTGCCAGCAGTTACAGGCGGTCTGATTCACCCCTCCACTTT.